The 19 T cell receptor beta chains below come from one sample, sequenced in a study of shared T cell receptors in the human thymus. This table comes from immunoSEQ multiplex PCR, and its TCRdb copy is limited to in-frame clones, with some not included. Here the sample spans hundreds of thousands of clones, about 89% being singletons. These data also formed part of another study, on human thymus T cells.

Source material: thymocytes. The receptors were gathered from a boy younger than two with a congenital heart defect.

J is TRBJ2-3 and V is TRBV9, with 12 bases identical to TRBD2. Looked up from germline, CDR1 is SGDLS and CDR2 is YYNGEE. V gave up 0 bases and J gave up 4 bases; unmatched junction bases: 9. This CDR3 has 18 amino acids. In nucleotides, the CDR3 is TGTGCCAGCAGCGTAGCGTTGACTAGCGGGAGTTTCTCAGATACGCAGTATTTT. Protein sequence: CASSVALTSGSFSDTQYF.

V is TRBV10-2 and J is TRBJ1-1, with a tentative D call TRBD1 (5 bases). Germline CDR1 WSHSY, CDR2 SAAADI. The CDR3 spans 16 residues. Deletions cut 0 bases from V and 1 base from J, with 12 bases between. The DNA for the CDR3 is TGCGCCAGCAGTGAGTCCTGGTGGGGGGAGAACACTGAAGCTTTCTTT. Protein sequence: CASSESWWGENTEAFF.

In this sample, this clone turned up a few times. This rearrangement joins TRBV9 to TRBJ1-2; D gene uncertain. With 0 bases removed from V and 0 bases from J, the gap between germline ends came to 18 bases. Germline V gene sequence: CDR1 SGDLS, CDR2 YYNGEE. This CDR3 is built from 18 residues. CDR3 sequence: CASSVDWVGAYPNYGYTF. The CDR3 nucleotides are TGTGCCAGCAGCGTAGATTGGGTAGGAGCTTATCCTAACTATGGCTACACCTTC.

The count of this clone is one. V is TRBV30 and J is TRBJ2-3; 7 bases match TRBD2. The V segment lost 1 base and the J segment 0 bases; nucleotides outside the gene matches: 7. Germline lookup yields CDR1 GTSNPN and CDR2 SVGIG (reference sequence). The CDR3 totals 16 residues. CDR3 sequence reads: CAWSDGGGPSTDTQYF. Written as DNA, the CDR3 is TGTGCCTGGAGTGATGGGGGAGGGCCTAGCACAGATACGCAGTATTTT. Full variable domain (outside the CDR3, taken from reference TRBV30 and TRBJ2-3): SQTIHQWPATLVQPVGSPLSLECTVEGTSNPNLYWYRQAAGRGLQLLFYSVGIGQISSEVPQNLSASRPQDRQFILSSKKLLLSDSGFYLCAWSDGGGPSTDTQYFGPGTRLTVL.

A single count supports this clone. One end of the junction is discordant with germline, which a read error may explain. The sample carries other DNA sequences with the same CDR3. V gene TRBV30 combines with J gene TRBJ1-6; maybe TRBD1 (5 bases). The CDR3 is made up of 15 amino acids. Germline V gene data show CDR1 as GTSNPN and CDR2 as SVGIG (reference sequence). The DNA for the CDR3 is TGTGCCTGGAGCCACGGGGGGTCCTATAATTCCCCCCTCCACTTT. It translates to CAWSHGGSYNSPLHF. The full variable domain, with the rest looked up from reference TRBV30 and TRBJ1-6, is SQTIHQWPATLVQPVGSPLSLECTVEGTSNPNLYWYRQAAGRGLQLLFYSVGIGQISSEVPQNLSASRPQDRQFILSSKKLLLSDSGFYLCAWSHGGSYNSPLHFGNGTRLTVT.

In DNA, the CDR3 is TGCGCCAGCAGCCGGTCGGGCTCTGGAAACACCATATATTTT. Residues: CASSRSGSGNTIYF. The chain is built from TRBV4-1 and TRBJ1-3; D uncertain. CDR1 and CDR2 from the germline V gene are MGHRA and YSYEKL. The CDR3 runs to 14 residues. Trimming pared 4 bases from V and 0 bases from J, leaving 7 bases between.

The chain is built from TRBV6-1 and TRBJ2-7, with 8 bases that match TRBD1. The length of the CDR3 is 13 residues. V shed 5 bases, J shed 5 bases, and the junction held 5 bases outside the gene matches. Germline values: CDR1 MNHNS, CDR2 SASEGT. CDR3 amino acids: CASSFTGGHEQYF. The CDR3 nucleotides are TGTGCCAGCAGTTTCACAGGGGGGCACGAGCAGTACTTC.

This chain links TRBV10-1 with TRBJ2-2, with 7 bases lining up with TRBD1. The germline V gene encodes CDR1 WNHNN and CDR2 SYGVQD (reference sequence). V lost 8 bases to trimming and J lost 4 bases; unmatched junction nucleotides: 10. The CDR3 is 15 amino acids. Here the CDR3 DNA reads TGCGCCAGCCGGGACAGCCACCTACTCACCGGGGAGCTGTTTTTT. Its translation is CASRDSHLLTGELFF.

The rearrangement uses TRBV27 and TRBJ2-7, with D tentatively TRBD2 (5 bases). The V gene lost 10 bases and the J gene lost 0 bases, with 10 bases spanning the gap. Looked up from germline, CDR1 is MNHEY and CDR2 is SMNVEV (reference sequence). The CDR3 is 12 residues long. CDR3 sequence: CATRGNSYEQYF. The CDR3 DNA reads as TGTGCCACCCGGGGTAACTCCTACGAGCAGTACTTC.

V and J are TRBV30 and TRBJ1-2; 7 nucleotides match TRBD1. V lost 3 bases, J lost 4 bases, and 14 bases stayed unmatched. This CDR3 contains 16 residues. Germline V lookup: CDR1 GTSNPN, CDR2 SVGIG (reference sequence). The CDR3 spells CAWSDQGEVDVYGYTF. CDR3 nucleotide sequence: TGTGCCTGGAGCGACCAGGGGGAGGTAGACGTCTATGGCTACACCTTC.

The V gene is TRBV5-1, the J gene TRBJ2-7, with a tentative D call TRBD1 (6 bases). This CDR3 is 13 amino acids long. The V end lost 4 bases, the J end lost 0 bases, and 8 bases lay between the germline ends. Germline V gives CDR1 SGHRS, CDR2 YFSETQ. As DNA, the CDR3 is TGCGCCAGCAGCGGGGACAACTCCTACGAGCAGTACTTC. This sequence encodes CASSGDNSYEQYF.

The V and J genes are TRBV6-5 and TRBJ2-5, with 11 bases aligning to TRBD2. CDR1 and CDR2 (germline): MNHEY, SVGAGI. V shed 9 bases and J 4 bases; nucleotides not matched to a gene: 7. CDR3 length: 14 amino acids. CDR3 DNA sequence: TGTGCCAGTCATAGCGGGAGGGCTACAGAGACCCAGTACTTC. Its translation: CASHSGRATETQYF.

The CDR3 loop reads CASSLGGRVEWRSYEQYF. DNA for the CDR3: TGTGCCAGCAGCTTAGGCGGCAGGGTGGAATGGCGCTCCTACGAGCAGTACTTC. V is TRBV7-6 and J is TRBJ2-7; tentative D call: TRBD1 (5 bases). Germline CDR1 and CDR2: SGHVS and FNYEAQ. CDR3 length equals 18 residues. Trimming stripped 1 base from V and 0 bases from J, with 19 bases between.

The chain links TRBV5-1 to TRBJ2-6, with 10 bases fitting TRBD2. The CDR3 has 19 amino acids. Germline assignment: CDR1 SGHRS and CDR2 YFSETQ. After removal of 2 bases from V and 1 base from J, the junction contained 9 bases not matched to a gene. The CDR3 protein is CASSLIRPSGSSGANVLTF. The DNA for the CDR3 is TGCGCCAGCAGCTTAATCCGTCCTAGCGGGAGTTCTGGGGCCAACGTCCTGACTTTC.

This sequence joins TRBV7-9 and TRBJ1-3; the match to TRBD1 covers 7 bases. The CDR3 has 13 amino acids. V dropped 8 bases and J dropped 8; count of bases not matched to a gene: 9. Per the germline V gene, CDR1 is SEHNR and CDR2 is FQNEAQ (reference sequence). Written as DNA, the CDR3 is TGTGCCAGCGGCGGGACAGCGAGGGACACCATATATTTT. Its protein is CASGGTARDTIYF. Filled out from reference TRBV7-9 and TRBJ1-3, the complete variable domain reads DTGVSQNPRHKITKRGQNVTFRCDPISEHNRLYWYRQTLGQGPEFLTYFQNEAQLEKSRLLSDRFSAERPKGSFSTLEIQRTEQGDSAMYLCASGGTARDTIYFGEGSWLTVV.

This clone was detected only once. The chain recombines TRBV6-6 with TRBJ2-7; no clear D gene. V lost 6 bases and J lost 1, with 10 bases in between. The CDR3 has 13 residues. The germline V gene has CDR1 MNHNY and CDR2 SVGAGI (reference sequence). The DNA for the CDR3 is TGTGCCAGCAGACGTACAGAGTCCTACGAGCAGTACTTC. As protein: CASRRTESYEQYF.

This chain links TRBV5-1 with TRBJ1-2; D is possibly TRBD1 (6 bases). Germline CDR1 SGHRS, CDR2 YFSETQ. Deletions cut 4 bases from V and 3 bases from J, with 25 bases between. The CDR3 extends over 18 amino acids. The DNA for the CDR3 is TGCGCCAGCAGCGCAGTTGGGGGAAATAACCCAGGGGACTATGGCTACACCTTC. This encodes CASSAVGGNNPGDYGYTF.

In its sample, this clone was seen once. The J gene is TRBJ2-1, the V gene TRBV28; D gene unclear. This CDR3 comprises 11 residues. V lost 0 bases to trimming and J lost 9 bases, with 3 bases between them. Looked up from germline, CDR1 is MDHEN and CDR2 is SYDVKM. CDR3 nucleotide sequence: TGTGCCAGCAGTTTATGTAGTGAGCAGTTCTTC. This gives the protein CASSLCSEQFF.

The chain combines TRBV10-2 with TRBJ1-2; D is unresolved. Germline V lookup: CDR1 WSHSY, CDR2 SAAADI. Trimming removed 0 bases from V and 7 bases from J, with 15 bases in between. This CDR3 is 15 amino acids long. This CDR3 is CASSESWHGYPGYTF. The CDR3 DNA reads TGCGCCAGCAGTGAGTCTTGGCACGGGTATCCTGGCTACACCTTC.